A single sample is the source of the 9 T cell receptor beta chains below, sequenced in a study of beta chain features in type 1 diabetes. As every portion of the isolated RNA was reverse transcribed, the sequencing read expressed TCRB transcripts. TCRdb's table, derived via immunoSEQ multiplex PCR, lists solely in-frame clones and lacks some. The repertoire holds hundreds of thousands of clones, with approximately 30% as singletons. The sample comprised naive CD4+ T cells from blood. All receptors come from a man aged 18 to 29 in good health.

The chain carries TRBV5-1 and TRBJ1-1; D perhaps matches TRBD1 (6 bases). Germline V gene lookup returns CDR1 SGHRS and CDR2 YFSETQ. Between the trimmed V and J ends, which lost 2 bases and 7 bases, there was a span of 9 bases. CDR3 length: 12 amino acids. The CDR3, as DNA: TGCGCCAGCAGCTTAGGACAGTATGAAGCTTTCTTT. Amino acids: CASSLGQYEAFF. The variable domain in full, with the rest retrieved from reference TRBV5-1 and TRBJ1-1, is KAGVTQTPRYLIKTRGQQVTLSCSPISGHRSVSWYQQTPGQGLQFLFEYFSETQRNKGNFPGRFSGRQFSNSRSEMNVSTLELGDSALYLCASSLGQYEAFFGQGTRLTVV.

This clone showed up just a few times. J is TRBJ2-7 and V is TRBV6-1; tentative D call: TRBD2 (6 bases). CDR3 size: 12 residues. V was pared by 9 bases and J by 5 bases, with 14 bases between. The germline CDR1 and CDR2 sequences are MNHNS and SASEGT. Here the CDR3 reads CASRGNGDEQYF. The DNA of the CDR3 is TGTGCCAGTCGGGGGAACGGCGACGAGCAGTACTTC.

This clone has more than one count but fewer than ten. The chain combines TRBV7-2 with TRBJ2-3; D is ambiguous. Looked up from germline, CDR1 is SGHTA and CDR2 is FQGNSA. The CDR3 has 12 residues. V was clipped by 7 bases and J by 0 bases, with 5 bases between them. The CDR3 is CASTTSTDTQYF. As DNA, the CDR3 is TGTGCCAGCACCACGAGCACAGATACGCAGTATTTT.

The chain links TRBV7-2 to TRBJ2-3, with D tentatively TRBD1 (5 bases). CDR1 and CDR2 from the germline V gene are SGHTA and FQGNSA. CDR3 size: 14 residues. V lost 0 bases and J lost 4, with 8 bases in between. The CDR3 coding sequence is TGTGCCAGCAGCTTAGCCAGGGTCGCAGATACGCAGTATTTT. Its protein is CASSLARVADTQYF.

CDR3 DNA: TGTGCCTGGAGACCTAGGGGGAACACTGAAGCTTTCTTT. Translating it yields CAWRPRGNTEAFF. The chain has TRBV30 and TRBJ1-1, with D maybe TRBD1 (5 bases). The germline V gene encodes CDR1 GTSNPN and CDR2 SVGIG (reference sequence). The CDR3 is 13 amino acids. Trimming shortened V by 3 bases and J by 1 base, and 9 bases separated the two germline ends.

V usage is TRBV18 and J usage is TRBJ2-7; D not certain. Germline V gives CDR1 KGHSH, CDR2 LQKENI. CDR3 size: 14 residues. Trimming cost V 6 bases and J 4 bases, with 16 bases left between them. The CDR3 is CASSNTLTFYEQYF. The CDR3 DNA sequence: TGTGCCAGCTCGAACACTCTTACTTTTTACGAGCAGTACTTC.

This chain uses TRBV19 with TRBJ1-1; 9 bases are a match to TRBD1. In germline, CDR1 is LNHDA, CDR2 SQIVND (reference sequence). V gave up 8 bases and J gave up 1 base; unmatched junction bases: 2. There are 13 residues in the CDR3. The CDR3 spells CASWDRANTEAFF. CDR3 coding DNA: TGTGCCAGTTGGGACAGGGCGAACACTGAAGCTTTCTTT.

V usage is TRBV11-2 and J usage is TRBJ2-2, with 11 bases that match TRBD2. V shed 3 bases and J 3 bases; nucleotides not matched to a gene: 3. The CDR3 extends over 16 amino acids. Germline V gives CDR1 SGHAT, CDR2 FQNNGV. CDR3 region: CASSFSGRAYTGELFF. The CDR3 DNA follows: TGTGCCAGCAGCTTTAGCGGGAGGGCGTACACCGGGGAGCTGTTTTTT.

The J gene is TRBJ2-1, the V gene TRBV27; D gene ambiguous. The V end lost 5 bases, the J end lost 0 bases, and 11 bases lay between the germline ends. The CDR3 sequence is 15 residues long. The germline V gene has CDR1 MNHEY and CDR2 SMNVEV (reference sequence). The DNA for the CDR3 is TGTGCCAGCAGTACCCCCCGGAGCTCCTACAATGAGCAGTTCTTC. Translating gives CASSTPRSSYNEQFF.